Presented here are 24 T cell receptor beta chains from one specimen sequenced in a study of T cell responses to AZD1222 COVID-19 vaccine. Here immunoSEQ multiplex PCR was the method, and the copy in TCRdb shows in-frame clones only, minus some. The sample carries approximately 150,000 clones, 75% to 95% recorded once. This material consisted of peripheral blood, taken on day 0 of AZD1222 vaccination. These receptors came from an adult in good health.

The rearrangement uses TRBV9 and TRBJ2-2, with D hard to call. The length of the CDR3 is 14 residues. Trimming took 6 bases from V and 2 from J, leaving 11 bases between them. The germline V gene encodes CDR1 SGDLS and CDR2 YYNGEE. CDR3 protein: CASTPQHNTGELFF. CDR3 sequence (DNA): TGTGCCAGCACCCCCCAACATAACACCGGGGAGCTGTTTTTT.

The chain couples TRBV5-6 to TRBJ2-5, with D possibly TRBD2 on 6 matching bases. Germline lookup yields CDR1 SGHDT and CDR2 YYEEEE. V dropped 0 bases and J dropped 3 bases, with 24 bases sitting between them. CDR3 length equals 19 residues. CDR3 nucleotide sequence: TGTGCCAGCAGCTTGGTCGTTGACCCTGGGGGACCGGGGGAAGAGACCCAGTACTTC. As protein: CASSLVVDPGGPGEETQYF.

The rearrangement links TRBV27 to TRBJ2-1; 13 nucleotides agree with TRBD2. V gave up 6 bases and J gave up 9 bases; unmatched junction bases: 8. Germline V gives CDR1 MNHEY, CDR2 SMNVEV (reference sequence). The length of the CDR3 is 15 residues. The CDR3 coding sequence is TGTGCCAGCAGCGACGGGACTAGCGGGGCTGGTGAGCAGTTCTTC. Protein: CASSDGTSGAGEQFF.

J is TRBJ1-2 and V is TRBV6-1; TRBD1 might be the D (6 bases). CDR3 size: 16 residues. V lost 0 bases, J lost 0 bases, and 11 bases lay in between. The germline V gene has CDR1 MNHNS and CDR2 SASEGT. The CDR3 nucleotides are TGTGCCAGCAGTGAAGCTTACAGGGACCCTAACTATGGCTACACCTTC. Amino acid sequence: CASSEAYRDPNYGYTF.

The J gene is TRBJ2-5, the V gene TRBV4-2; unclear D gene. CDR1 and CDR2 from the germline V gene are LGHNA and YNFKEQ. Trimming stripped 1 base from V and 3 bases from J, with 12 bases between. The CDR3 runs to 15 residues. CDR3 nucleotide sequence: TGTGCCAGCAGCCAAGGGCAGAGTGGAGAAGAGACCCAGTACTTC. This translates into CASSQGQSGEETQYF.

The rearrangement uses TRBV5-1 and TRBJ2-2; D is perhaps TRBD1 or TRBD2 (5 bases each). The CDR3 has 15 residues. Germline CDR1 and CDR2: SGHRS and YFSETQ. Trimming took off 3 bases at V and 4 bases at J, with 13 bases between the two ends. CDR3 bases: TGCGCCAGCAGCTCCCCCGGGACGAGCACCGGGGAGCTGTTTTTT. Encoded protein: CASSSPGTSTGELFF.

The chain joins TRBV5-1 to TRBJ2-7, with TRBD1 matching 7 bases. This CDR3 region has 15 residues. Trimming took 0 bases from V and 0 from J; bases not matched to a gene: 3. The germline CDR1 and CDR2 sequences are SGHRS and YFSETQ. The CDR3, as DNA: TGCGCCAGCAGCTTGGCCACAGGGGTCTCCTACGAGCAGTACTTC. Translated, it gives CASSLATGVSYEQYF. Using reference TRBV5-1 and TRBJ2-7 for the parts outside the CDR3, the full variable domain is KAGVTQTPRYLIKTRGQQVTLSCSPISGHRSVSWYQQTPGQGLQFLFEYFSETQRNKGNFPGRFSGRQFSNSRSEMNVSTLELGDSALYLCASSLATGVSYEQYFGPGTRLTVT.

The genes are TRBV10-3 and TRBJ1-5; no firm D call. CDR1 and CDR2 (germline): ENHRY, SYGVKD. Deletions cut 6 bases from V and 0 bases from J, with 9 bases between. The CDR3 runs 14 residues. Here the CDR3 DNA reads TGTGCCATCAGCAAGGAGCTTAGCAATCAGCCCCAGCATTTT. Its protein product is CAISKELSNQPQHF.

This chain connects TRBV27 to TRBJ1-5, with 9 nucleotides matching TRBD1. CDR1 is MNHEY, CDR2 SMNVEV, per germline (reference sequence). The V gene end was trimmed by 6 bases and the J gene end by 5 bases; junction bases not matched to a gene: 11. The CDR3 contains 16 residues. The CDR3 loop reads CASRRTGTGFDQPQHF. The CDR3, as DNA: TGTGCCAGCAGGCGAACCGGGACAGGGTTCGATCAGCCCCAGCATTTT.

V is TRBV3-1 (or the pseudogene TRBV3-2) and J is TRBJ1-6; D gene ambiguous. V lost 1 base to trimming and J lost 7 bases, with 11 bases between them. Per the germline V gene, CDR1 is LGHDT and CDR2 is YNNKEL (reference sequence). The CDR3 is made up of 15 amino acids. The CDR3 loop reads CASSQVDVQNSPLHF. CDR3 bases: TGTGCCAGCAGCCAAGTCGATGTCCAGAATTCACCCCTCCACTTT.

V gene TRBV27 combines with J gene TRBJ1-5; 9 positions agree with TRBD1. Germline CDR1 is MNHEY and CDR2 is SMNVEV (reference sequence). V lost 6 bases, J lost 0 bases, and 3 bases stayed unmatched. The length of the CDR3 is 15 residues. Here the CDR3 DNA reads TGTGCCAGCAGGAGGGACAGGGTTAGCAATCAGCCCCAGCATTTT. Translated: CASRRDRVSNQPQHF.

The V gene is TRBV3-1 (or the pseudogene TRBV3-2), the J gene TRBJ2-6, with a tentative D call TRBD1 (5 bases). Germline loops: CDR1 LGHDT, CDR2 YNNKEL (reference sequence). CDR3 length equals 15 residues. Trimming left V 2 bases short and J 2 bases short, with 7 bases between. The CDR3: CASSQLTAGANVLTF. CDR3 coding DNA: TGTGCCAGCAGCCAATTGACAGCTGGGGCCAACGTCCTGACTTTC.

The chain combines TRBV6-2 or TRBV6-3 with TRBJ1-3, with D possibly matching TRBD1 (5 bases). Per germline, CDR1 MNHEY and CDR2 SVGEGT. CDR3 length: 14 amino acids. Trimming cost V 5 bases and J 2 bases, with 10 bases left between them. The CDR3 loop is CASSMQGAGNTIYF. The CDR3 DNA is TGTGCCAGCAGTATGCAGGGTGCTGGAAACACCATATATTTT.

This clone was detected many times. The V and J genes are TRBV2 and TRBJ1-2; no clear D. V lost 7 bases to trimming and J lost 1 base, with 10 bases between them. The germline gives CDR1 SNHLY, CDR2 FYNNEI. The CDR3 has 13 amino acids. The CDR3 sequence: CASNSEVNYGYTF. DNA of the CDR3: TGTGCCAGCAACTCTGAAGTTAACTATGGCTACACCTTC.

The chain combines TRBV5-4 with TRBJ1-2, with D possibly being TRBD1 (6 bases). Germline V lookup: CDR1 SGHNT, CDR2 YYREEE (reference sequence). Trimming pared 3 bases from V and 7 bases from J, leaving 19 bases between. The CDR3 is made up of 15 amino acids. Here the CDR3 DNA reads TGTGCCAGCAGCTACCCCCGGGGGGGGGCGGGTGGCTACACCTTC. Its translation: CASSYPRGGAGGYTF.

This clone counts as medium-sized. V usage is TRBV6-4 and J usage is TRBJ2-2; D is uncertain. The V end was cut by 3 bases, the J end by 1 base, with 3 bases between. This CDR3 spans 13 amino acids. Germline V gives CDR1 MRHNA, CDR2 SNTAGT. In nucleotides, the CDR3 is TGTGCCAGCAGTGAAGGGAACACCGGGGAGCTGTTTTTT. Protein sequence: CASSEGNTGELFF.

The chain joins TRBV6-5 to TRBJ2-7; TRBD2 matches at 10 bases. CDR3 size: 15 residues. The germline CDR1 and CDR2 sequences are MNHEY and SVGAGI. V shed 5 bases and J 3 bases; nucleotides not matched to a gene: 7. The CDR3, as DNA: TGTGCCAGCAGTACCCGACTAGCGGGTATCTACGAGCAGTACTTC. Its protein is CASSTRLAGIYEQYF.

J is TRBJ2-3 and V is TRBV7-2; 12 nucleotides line up with TRBD2. The V gene end was trimmed by 3 bases and the J gene end by 4 bases; junction bases not matched to a gene: 8. This CDR3 has 17 residues. Germline CDR1 reads SGHTA; CDR2 reads FQGNSA. The CDR3 sequence is CASSFRLAGVLPDTQYF. CDR3 DNA: TGTGCCAGCAGCTTCCGACTAGCGGGGGTTCTCCCAGATACGCAGTATTTT. Full variable domain (rest looked up from reference TRBV7-2 and TRBJ2-3): GAGVSQSPSNKVTEKGKDVELRCDPISGHTALYWYRQSLGQGLEFLIYFQGNSAPDKSGLPSDRFSAERTGGSVSTLTIQRTQQEDSAVYLCASSFRLAGVLPDTQYFGPGTRLTVL.

The chain employs TRBV15 and TRBJ2-7, with a tentative D call TRBD1 (5 bases). V was cut by 0 bases and J by 3 bases, with 9 bases left in between. Per the germline V gene, CDR1 is LNHNV and CDR2 is YYDKDF (reference sequence). This CDR3 contains 14 residues. The CDR3 nucleotides are TGTGCCACCAGCAGAGATCGGACAATCTACGAGCAGTACTTC. Residues: CATSRDRTIYEQYF.

The gene calls are TRBV5-6 and TRBJ2-7; D tentatively reads TRBD1 or TRBD2 (5 bases each). V was pared by 1 base and J by 6 bases, with 11 bases between. The germline CDR1 and CDR2 sequences are SGHDT and YYEEEE. CDR3 size: 13 residues. CDR3 DNA sequence: TGTGCCAGCAGCTTGTCCTCTGGGGGCGAGCAGTACTTC. As protein: CASSLSSGGEQYF.

The chain links TRBV10-1 to TRBJ1-1, with 7 positions matching TRBD1. CDR1 is WNHNN, CDR2 SYGVQD, per germline (reference sequence). This CDR3 contains 17 residues. V dropped 0 bases and J dropped 2; count of bases not matched to a gene: 9. The CDR3, as DNA: TGCGCCAGCAGTGAGTCGCGGGCAGGGGGAGATAACACTGAAGCTTTCTTT. Encoded protein: CASSESRAGGDNTEAFF.

This rearrangement joins TRBV6-5 to TRBJ2-7; D assignment may be TRBD1 or TRBD2 (5 bases each). Germline CDR1 MNHEY, CDR2 SVGAGI. The CDR3 is 13 amino acids. V was shortened by 6 bases and J by 2 bases, with 11 bases between the two germline ends. CDR3 in DNA: TGTGCCAGCAGAGGGACGGCTACCTACGAGCAGTACTTC. The encoded protein is CASRGTATYEQYF.

The sample holds one count of this clone. The rearrangement links TRBV7-9 to TRBJ2-6; a weak D match, TRBD2 (6 bases). V dropped 5 bases and J dropped 0 bases, with 17 bases sitting between them. The germline gives CDR1 SEHNR, CDR2 FQNEAQ (reference sequence). This CDR3 contains 18 residues. CDR3 DNA: TGTGCCAGCAGCACCCGGGACTCGACCCCCTCTGGGGCCAACGTCCTGACTTTC. Translating it yields CASSTRDSTPSGANVLTF.

The rearrangement uses TRBV5-1 and TRBJ1-4; the D gene is possibly TRBD1 (5 bases). CDR1 SGHRS and CDR2 YFSETQ come from the germline V gene. V dropped 4 bases and J dropped 5 bases, with 9 bases sitting between them. This CDR3 contains 13 residues. The CDR3, as DNA: TGCGCCAGCAGCCTCGGGGCGAATGAAAAACTGTTTTTT. Translating gives CASSLGANEKLFF.